This T cell receptor (beta chain) was captured in a study of T cells after yellow fever vaccination. The study, taken as a whole, reports: Clonotypes shared by both compartments, CD4 and CD8, made up a small share. Reappearing after the booster were most of the clones from primary vaccination (96% CD4, 88% CD8).

Each CDR3 protein is one row after TCRdb ran MiXCR on the 5' RACE reads. The sample records a few hundred thousand distinct CDR3 sequences, over 5% being singletons. The germline V gene has CDR1 SQVTM and CDR2 ANQGSEA. The CDR3 is 11 amino acids. With 6 bases clipped from V and 7 bases from J, the junction kept 2 bases outside the gene matches. Remarks on this clonotype: Its antigen is unidentified.

The chain combines TRBV29-1 with TRBJ2-7, with 11 bases identical to TRBD1. The sequencing used PBMCs, collected 5 days after the yellow fever booster vaccination. The receptor was derived from a man under 40 who received the YFV17D yellow fever vaccine. As DNA, the CDR3 is TGCAGCGTGGACAGGGGGCAAGAGCAGTACTTC. This codes for CSVDRGQEQYF.